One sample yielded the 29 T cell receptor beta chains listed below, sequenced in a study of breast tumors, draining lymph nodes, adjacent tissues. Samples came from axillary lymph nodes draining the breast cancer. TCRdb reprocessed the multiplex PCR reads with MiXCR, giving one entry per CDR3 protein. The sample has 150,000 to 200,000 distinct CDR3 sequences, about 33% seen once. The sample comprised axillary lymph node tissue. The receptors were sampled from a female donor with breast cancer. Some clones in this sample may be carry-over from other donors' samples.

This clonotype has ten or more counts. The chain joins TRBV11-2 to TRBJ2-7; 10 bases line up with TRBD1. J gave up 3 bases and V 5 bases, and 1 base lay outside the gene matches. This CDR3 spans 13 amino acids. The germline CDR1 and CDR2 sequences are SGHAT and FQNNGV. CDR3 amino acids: CASSRDRGYEQYF. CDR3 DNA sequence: TGTGCCAGCAGCCGGGACAGGGGCTACGAGCAGTACTTC. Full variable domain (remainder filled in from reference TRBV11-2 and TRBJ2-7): EAGVAQSPRYKIIEKRQSVAFWCNPISGHATLYWYQQILGQGPKLLIQFQNNGVVDDSQLPKDRFSAERLKGVDSTLKIQPAKLEDSAVYLCASSRDRGYEQYFGPGTRLTVT.

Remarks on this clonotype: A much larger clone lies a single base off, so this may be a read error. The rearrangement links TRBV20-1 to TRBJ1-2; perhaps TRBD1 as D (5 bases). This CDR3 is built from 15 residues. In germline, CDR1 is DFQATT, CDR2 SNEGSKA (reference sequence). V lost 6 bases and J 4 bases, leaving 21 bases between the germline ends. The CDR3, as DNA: TGCAGTGCCCCCCCCGGGGGGACTTATCCCTATGGCTACACCTTC. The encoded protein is CSAPPGGTYPYGYTF.

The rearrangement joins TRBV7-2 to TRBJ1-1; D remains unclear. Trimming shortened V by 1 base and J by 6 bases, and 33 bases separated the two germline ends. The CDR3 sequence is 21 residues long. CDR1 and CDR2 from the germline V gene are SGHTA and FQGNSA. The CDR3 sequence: CASSLERYTVRRGESGSEAFF. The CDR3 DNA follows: TGTGCCAGCAGCTTAGAACGGTATACAGTTCGGCGGGGAGAGTCGGGCTCTGAAGCTTTCTTT.

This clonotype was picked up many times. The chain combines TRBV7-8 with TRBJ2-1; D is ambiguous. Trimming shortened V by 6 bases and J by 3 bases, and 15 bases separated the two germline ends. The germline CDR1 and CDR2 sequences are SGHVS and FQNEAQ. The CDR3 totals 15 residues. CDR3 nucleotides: TGTGCCAGCAGTATCGAACAAACCTTCTACAATGAGCAGTTCTTC. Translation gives CASSIEQTFYNEQFF.

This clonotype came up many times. The CDR3 nucleotides are TGTGCCAGCAGCAACTACAGGGTCTGGCACGAGCAGTACTTC. Its protein is CASSNYRVWHEQYF. The chain joins TRBV6-1 to TRBJ2-7, with D maybe TRBD1 (6 bases). The V end was cut by 6 bases, the J end by 5 bases, with 17 bases between. The germline V gene has CDR1 MNHNS and CDR2 SASEGT. This CDR3 spans 14 amino acids.

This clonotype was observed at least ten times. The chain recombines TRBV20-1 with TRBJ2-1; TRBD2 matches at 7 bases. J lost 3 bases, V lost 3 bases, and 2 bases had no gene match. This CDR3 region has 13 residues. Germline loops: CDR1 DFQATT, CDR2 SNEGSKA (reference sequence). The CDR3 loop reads CSASGRHYNEQFF. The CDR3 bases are TGCAGTGCTAGCGGGAGGCACTACAATGAGCAGTTCTTC.

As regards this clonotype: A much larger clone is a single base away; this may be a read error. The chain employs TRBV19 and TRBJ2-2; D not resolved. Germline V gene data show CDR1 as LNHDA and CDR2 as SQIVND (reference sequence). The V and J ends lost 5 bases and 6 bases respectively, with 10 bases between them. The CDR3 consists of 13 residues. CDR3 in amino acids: CASSGGCPGELFF. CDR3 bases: TGTGCCAGTAGTGGCGGATGCCCCGGGGAGCTGTTTTTT.

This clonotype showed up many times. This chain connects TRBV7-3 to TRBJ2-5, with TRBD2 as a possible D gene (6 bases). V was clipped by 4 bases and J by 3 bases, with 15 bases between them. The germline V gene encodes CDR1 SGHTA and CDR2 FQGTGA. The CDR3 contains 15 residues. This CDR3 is CASSSGGTAKETQYF. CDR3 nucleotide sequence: TGTGCCAGCAGCTCCGGCGGGACCGCTAAAGAGACCCAGTACTTC.

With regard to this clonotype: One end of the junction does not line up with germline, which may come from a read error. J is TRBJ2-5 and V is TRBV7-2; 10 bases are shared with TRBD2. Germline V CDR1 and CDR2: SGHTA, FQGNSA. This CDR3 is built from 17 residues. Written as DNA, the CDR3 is TGTGCCAGCAGCTTACCTCCGGGACTAGCGTCTCAAGAGCCCCAGTACTTC. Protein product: CASSLPPGLASQEPQYF.

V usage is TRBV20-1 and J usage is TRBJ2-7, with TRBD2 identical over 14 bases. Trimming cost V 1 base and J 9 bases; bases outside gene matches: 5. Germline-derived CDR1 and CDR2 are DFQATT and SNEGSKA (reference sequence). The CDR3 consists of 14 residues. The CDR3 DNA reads TGCAGTGCTAGAGCGGGACTAGCGGGGGTCGGGCAGTACTTC. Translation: CSARAGLAGVGQYF.

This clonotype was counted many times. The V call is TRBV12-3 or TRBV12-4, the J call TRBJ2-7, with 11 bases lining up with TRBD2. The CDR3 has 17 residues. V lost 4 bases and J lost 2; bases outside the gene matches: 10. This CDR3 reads CASSSALLAGAAYEQYF. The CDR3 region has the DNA TGTGCCAGCAGTTCCGCCCTACTAGCGGGAGCGGCCTACGAGCAGTACTTC.

This chain's CDR3 is CAISQGVGQPQHF. Here the CDR3 DNA reads TGTGCCATCAGCCAGGGAGTAGGTCAGCCCCAGCATTTT. This chain joins TRBV10-3 and TRBJ1-5; possibly TRBD1 for D (5 bases). Germline lookup yields CDR1 ENHRY and CDR2 SYGVKD. This CDR3 is 13 amino acids long. V was clipped by 6 bases and J by 6 bases, with 12 bases between them.

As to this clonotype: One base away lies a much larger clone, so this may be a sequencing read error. Here the CDR3 DNA reads TGTGCCAACAGCCCGGCCCACGGGGGGCTTGGGCACGAGCAGTACTTC. This encodes CANSPAHGGLGHEQYF. The chain is built from TRBV5-6 and TRBJ2-7; the D gene is possibly TRBD2 (7 bases). This CDR3 is 16 amino acids long. CDR1 and CDR2 (germline): SGHDT, YYEEEE. Full variable domain (rest looked up from reference TRBV5-6 and TRBJ2-7): DAGVTQSPTHLIKTRGQQVTLRCSPKSGHDTVSWYQQALGQGPQFIFQYYEEEERQRGNFPDRFSGHQFPNYSSELNVNALLLGDSALYLCANSPAHGGLGHEQYFGPGTRLTVT.

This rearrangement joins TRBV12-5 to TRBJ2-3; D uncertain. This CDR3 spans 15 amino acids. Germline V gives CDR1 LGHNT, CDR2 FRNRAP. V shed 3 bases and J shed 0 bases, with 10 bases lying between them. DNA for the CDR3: TGTGCTAGTGGTTTTGGGCTAGGGAGCACAGATACGCAGTATTTT. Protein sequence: CASGFGLGSTDTQYF.

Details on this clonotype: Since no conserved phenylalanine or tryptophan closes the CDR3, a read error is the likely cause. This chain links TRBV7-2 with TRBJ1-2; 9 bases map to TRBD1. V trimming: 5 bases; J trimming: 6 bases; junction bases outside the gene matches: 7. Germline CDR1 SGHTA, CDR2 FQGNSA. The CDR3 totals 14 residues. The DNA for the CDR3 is TGTGCCAGCAGCCTACGAACAGGGGGCCATGGCTACACCCTC. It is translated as CASSLRTGGHGYTL.

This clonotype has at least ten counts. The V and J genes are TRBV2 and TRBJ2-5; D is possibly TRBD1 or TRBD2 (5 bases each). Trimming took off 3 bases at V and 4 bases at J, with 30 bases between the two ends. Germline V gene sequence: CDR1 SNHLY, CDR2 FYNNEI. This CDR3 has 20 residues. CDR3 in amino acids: CASSDPTRSPGTRRGETQYF. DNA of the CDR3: TGTGCCAGCAGTGATCCCACTCGTTCCCCCGGGACCCGGAGAGGAGAGACCCAGTACTTC.

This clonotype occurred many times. CDR3 loop: CASSQKDAGELFF. The CDR3 DNA sequence: TGTGCCAGCAGCCAAAAGGACGCCGGGGAGCTGTTTTTT. J is TRBJ2-2 and V is TRBV5-5, with D unresolved. Germline V CDR1 and CDR2: SGHKS, YYEKEE (reference sequence). The length of the CDR3 is 13 residues. Deletions cut 4 bases from V and 6 bases from J, with 10 bases between. The full variable domain, its missing parts supplied by reference TRBV5-5 and TRBJ2-2, is DAGVTQSPTHLIKTRGQQVTLRCSPISGHKSVSWYQQVLGQGPQFIFQYYEKEERGRGNFPDRFSARQFPNYSSELNVNALLLGDSALYLCASSQKDAGELFFGEGSRLTVL.

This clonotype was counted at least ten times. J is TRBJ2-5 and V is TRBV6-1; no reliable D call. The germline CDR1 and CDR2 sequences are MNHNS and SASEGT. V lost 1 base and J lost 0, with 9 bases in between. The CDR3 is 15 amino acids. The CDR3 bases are TGTGCCAGCAGTGAAGGAGAGGCAGACCAAGAGACCCAGTACTTC. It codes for CASSEGEADQETQYF.

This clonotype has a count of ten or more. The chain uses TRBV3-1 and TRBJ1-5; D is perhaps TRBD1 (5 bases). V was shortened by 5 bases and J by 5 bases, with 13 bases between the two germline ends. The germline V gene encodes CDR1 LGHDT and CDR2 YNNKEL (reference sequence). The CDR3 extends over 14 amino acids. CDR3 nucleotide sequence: TGTGCCAGCAGCGTTCAGGGTCGGGATCAGCCCCAGCATTTT. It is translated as CASSVQGRDQPQHF.

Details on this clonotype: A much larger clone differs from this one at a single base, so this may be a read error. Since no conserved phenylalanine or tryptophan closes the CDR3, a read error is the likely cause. This chain's CDR3 is CSATSGGASETQYL. CDR3 in DNA: TGCAGTGCTACTAGCGGGGGGGCCTCCGAGACCCAGTACCTC. The V gene is TRBV20-1, the J gene TRBJ2-5; the match to TRBD2 covers 12 bases. Germline values: CDR1 DFQATT, CDR2 SNEGSKA (reference sequence). Trimming removed 4 bases from V and 5 bases from J; junction bases left unmatched: 5. CDR3 size: 14 residues.

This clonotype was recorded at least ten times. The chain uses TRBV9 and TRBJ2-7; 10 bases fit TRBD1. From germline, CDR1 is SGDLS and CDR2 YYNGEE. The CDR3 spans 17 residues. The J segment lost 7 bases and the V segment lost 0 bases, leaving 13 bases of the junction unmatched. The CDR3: CASSVAGTGVFVDEQYF. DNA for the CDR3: TGTGCCAGCAGCGTAGCTGGGACAGGGGTCTTCGTGGATGAGCAGTACTTC. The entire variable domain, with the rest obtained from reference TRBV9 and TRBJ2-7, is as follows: DSGVTQTPKHLITATGQRVTLRCSPRSGDLSVYWYQQSLDQGLQFLIQYYNGEERAKGNILERFSAQQFPDLHSELNLSSLELGDSALYFCASSVAGTGVFVDEQYFGPGTRLTVT.

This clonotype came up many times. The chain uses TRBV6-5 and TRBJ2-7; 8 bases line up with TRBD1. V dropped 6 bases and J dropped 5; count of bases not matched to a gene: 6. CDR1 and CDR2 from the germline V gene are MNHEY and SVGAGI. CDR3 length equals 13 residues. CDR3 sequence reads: CASRRDRGHEQYF. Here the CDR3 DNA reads TGTGCCAGCAGACGTGACAGGGGTCACGAGCAGTACTTC.

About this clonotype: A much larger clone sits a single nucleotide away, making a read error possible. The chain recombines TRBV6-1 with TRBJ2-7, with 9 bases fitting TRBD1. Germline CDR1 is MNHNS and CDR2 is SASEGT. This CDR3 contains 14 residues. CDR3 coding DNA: TGTGCCGGCAGGGAGGGACAGGGAATGGGCGAGCAGTACTTC. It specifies CAGREGQGMGEQYF.

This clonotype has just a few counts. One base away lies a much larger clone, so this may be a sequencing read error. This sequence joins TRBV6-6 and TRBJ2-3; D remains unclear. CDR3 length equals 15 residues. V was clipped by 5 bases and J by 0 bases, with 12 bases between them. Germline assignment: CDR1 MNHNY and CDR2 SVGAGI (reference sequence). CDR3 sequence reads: CASSHPAPSTDTQYF. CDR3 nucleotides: TGTGCCAGCAGTCATCCAGCCCCTAGCACAGATACGCAGTATTTT.

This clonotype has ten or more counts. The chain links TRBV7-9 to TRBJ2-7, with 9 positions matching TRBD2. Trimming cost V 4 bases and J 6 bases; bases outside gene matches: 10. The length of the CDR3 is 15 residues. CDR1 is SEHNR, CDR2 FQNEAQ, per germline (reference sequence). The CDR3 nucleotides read TGTGCCAGCAGCTCGCCTAGCGGGGACCTAGGCGAGCAGTACTTC. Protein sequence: CASSSPSGDLGEQYF. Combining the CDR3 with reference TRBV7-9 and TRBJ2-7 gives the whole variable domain DTGVSQNPRHKITKRGQNVTFRCDPISEHNRLYWYRQTLGQGPEFLTYFQNEAQLEKSRLLSDRFSAERPKGSFSTLEIQRTEQGDSAMYLCASSSPSGDLGEQYFGPGTRLTVT.

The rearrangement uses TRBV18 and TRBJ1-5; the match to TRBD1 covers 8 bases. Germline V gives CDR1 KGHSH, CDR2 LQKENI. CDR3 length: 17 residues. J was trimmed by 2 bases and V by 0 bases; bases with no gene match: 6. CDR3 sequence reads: CASSPPQAGGGNQPQHF. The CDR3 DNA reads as TGTGCCAGCTCACCACCCCAGGCAGGGGGCGGCAATCAGCCCCAGCATTTT.

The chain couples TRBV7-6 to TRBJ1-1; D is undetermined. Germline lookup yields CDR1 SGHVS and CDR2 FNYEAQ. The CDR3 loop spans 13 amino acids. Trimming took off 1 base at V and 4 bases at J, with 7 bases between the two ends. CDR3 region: CASSLGARTEAFF. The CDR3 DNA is TGTGCCAGCAGCTTAGGCGCGCGCACTGAAGCTTTCTTT.

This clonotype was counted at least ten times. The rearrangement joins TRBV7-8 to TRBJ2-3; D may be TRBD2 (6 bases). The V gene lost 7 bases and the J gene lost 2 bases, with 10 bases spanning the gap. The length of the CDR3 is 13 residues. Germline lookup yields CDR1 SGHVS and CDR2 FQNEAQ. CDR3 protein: CASKWGDTDTQYF. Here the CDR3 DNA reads TGTGCCAGCAAGTGGGGGGACACAGATACGCAGTATTTT.

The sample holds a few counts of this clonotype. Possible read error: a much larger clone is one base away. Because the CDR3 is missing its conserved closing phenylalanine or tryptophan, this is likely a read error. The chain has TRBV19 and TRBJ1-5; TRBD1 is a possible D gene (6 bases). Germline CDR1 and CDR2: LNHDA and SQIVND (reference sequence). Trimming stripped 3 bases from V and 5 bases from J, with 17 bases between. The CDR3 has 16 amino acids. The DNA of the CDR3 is TGTGCCAGTAGTATTCGTACAGGGAGGACCCATCAGCCCCAGCATTCT. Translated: CASSIRTGRTHQPQHS.